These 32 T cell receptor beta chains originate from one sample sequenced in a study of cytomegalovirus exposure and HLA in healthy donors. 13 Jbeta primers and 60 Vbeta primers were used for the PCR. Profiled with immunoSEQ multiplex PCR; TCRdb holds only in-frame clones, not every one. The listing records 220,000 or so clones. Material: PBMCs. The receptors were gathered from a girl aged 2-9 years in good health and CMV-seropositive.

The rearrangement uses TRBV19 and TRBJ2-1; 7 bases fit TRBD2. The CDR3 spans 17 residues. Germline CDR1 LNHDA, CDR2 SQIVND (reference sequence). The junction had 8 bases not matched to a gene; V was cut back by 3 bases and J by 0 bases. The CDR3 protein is CASSISTSASSYNEQFF. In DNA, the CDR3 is TGTGCCAGTAGTATCTCCACTAGCGCAAGCTCCTACAATGAGCAGTTCTTC. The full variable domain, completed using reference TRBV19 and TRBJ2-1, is DGGITQSPKYLFRKEGQNVTLSCEQNLNHDAMYWYRQDPGQGLRLIYYSQIVNDFQKGDIAEGYSVSREKKESFPLTVTSAQKNPTAFYLCASSISTSASSYNEQFFGPGTRLTVL.

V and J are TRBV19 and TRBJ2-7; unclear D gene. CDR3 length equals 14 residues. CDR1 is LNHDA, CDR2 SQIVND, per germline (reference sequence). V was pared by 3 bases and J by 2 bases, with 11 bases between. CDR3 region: CASSMWSDTYEQYF. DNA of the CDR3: TGTGCCAGTAGTATGTGGTCTGACACCTACGAGCAGTACTTC.

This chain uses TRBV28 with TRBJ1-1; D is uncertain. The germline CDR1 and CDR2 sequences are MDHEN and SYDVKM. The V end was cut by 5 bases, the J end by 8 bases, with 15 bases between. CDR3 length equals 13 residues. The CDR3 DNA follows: TGTGCCAGCAGTCCACCGGGTTCAAGGGAAGCTTTCTTT. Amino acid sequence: CASSPPGSREAFF.

The CDR3 here is CASSEVPSSYNEQFF. The CDR3 bases are TGTGCCAGCAGTGAAGTACCGAGCTCCTACAATGAGCAGTTCTTC. The chain combines TRBV2 with TRBJ2-1; D is unresolved. CDR1 is SNHLY and CDR2 is FYNNEI in the germline V gene. There are 15 residues in the CDR3. Trimming took off 1 base at V and 0 bases at J, with 7 bases between the two ends.

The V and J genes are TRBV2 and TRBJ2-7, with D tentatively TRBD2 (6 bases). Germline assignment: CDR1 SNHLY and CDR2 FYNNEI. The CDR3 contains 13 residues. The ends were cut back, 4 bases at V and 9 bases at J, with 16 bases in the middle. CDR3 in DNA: TGTGCCAGCAGTGGGCGGAGGGCCGACGGGCAGTACTTC. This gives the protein CASSGRRADGQYF. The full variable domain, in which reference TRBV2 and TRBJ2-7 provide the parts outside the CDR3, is EPEVTQTPSHQVTQMGQEVILRCVPISNHLYFYWYRQILGQKVEFLVSFYNNEISEKSEIFDDQFSVERPDGSNFTLKIRSTKLEDSAMYFCASSGRRADGQYFGPGTRLTVT.

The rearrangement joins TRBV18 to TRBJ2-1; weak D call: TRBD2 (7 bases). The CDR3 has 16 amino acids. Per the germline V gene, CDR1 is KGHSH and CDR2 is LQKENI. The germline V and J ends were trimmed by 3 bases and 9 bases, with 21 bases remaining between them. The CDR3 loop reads CASSPERGAPQLEQFF. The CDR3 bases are TGTGCCAGCTCACCCGAACGGGGGGCGCCTCAACTTGAGCAGTTCTTC.

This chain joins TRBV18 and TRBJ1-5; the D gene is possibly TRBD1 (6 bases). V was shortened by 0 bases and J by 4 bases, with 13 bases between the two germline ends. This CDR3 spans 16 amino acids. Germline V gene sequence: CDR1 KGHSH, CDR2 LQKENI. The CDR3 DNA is TGTGCCAGCTCACCACCAGGCGCGACAGGTAATCAGCCCCAGCATTTT. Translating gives CASSPPGATGNQPQHF. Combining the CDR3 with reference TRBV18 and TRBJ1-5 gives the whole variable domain NAGVMQNPRHLVRRRGQEARLRCSPMKGHSHVYWYRQLPEEGLKFMVYLQKENIIDESGMPKERFSAEFPKEGPSILRIQQVVRGDSAAYFCASSPPGATGNQPQHFGDGTRLSIL.

CDR3 in amino acids: CASSPIFRGRVYEQYF. As DNA, the CDR3 is TGTGCCAGCAGTCCCATATTTAGGGGTAGGGTCTACGAGCAGTACTTC. The chain links TRBV28 to TRBJ2-7; a possible D gene is TRBD1 (5 bases). The V and J ends lost 5 bases and 3 bases respectively, with 20 bases between them. Germline-derived CDR1 and CDR2 are MDHEN and SYDVKM. This CDR3 is built from 16 residues.

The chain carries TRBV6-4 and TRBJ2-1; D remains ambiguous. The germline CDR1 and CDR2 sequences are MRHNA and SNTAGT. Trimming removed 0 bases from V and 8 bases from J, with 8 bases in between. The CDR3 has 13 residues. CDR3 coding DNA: TGTGCCAGCAGTGACTCTGAGAGAGATGAGCAGTTCTTC. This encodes CASSDSERDEQFF.

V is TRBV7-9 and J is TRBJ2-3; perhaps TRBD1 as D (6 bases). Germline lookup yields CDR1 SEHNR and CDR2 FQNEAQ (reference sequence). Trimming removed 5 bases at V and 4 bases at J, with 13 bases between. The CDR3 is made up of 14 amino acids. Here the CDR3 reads CASSQQGDADTQYF. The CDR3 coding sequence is TGTGCCAGCAGCCAACAGGGTGATGCAGATACGCAGTATTTT.

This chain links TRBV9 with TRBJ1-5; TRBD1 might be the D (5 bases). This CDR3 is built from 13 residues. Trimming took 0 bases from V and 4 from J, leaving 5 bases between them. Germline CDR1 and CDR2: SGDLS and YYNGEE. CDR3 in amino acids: CASSVAGNQPQHF. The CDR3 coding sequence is TGTGCCAGCAGCGTAGCAGGGAATCAGCCCCAGCATTTT.

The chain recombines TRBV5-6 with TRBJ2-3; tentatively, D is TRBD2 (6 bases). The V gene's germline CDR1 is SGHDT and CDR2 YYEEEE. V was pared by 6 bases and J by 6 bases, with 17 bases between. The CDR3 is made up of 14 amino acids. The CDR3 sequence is CASNHRLGVDTQYF. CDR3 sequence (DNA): TGTGCCAGCAACCACAGACTAGGGGTTGATACGCAGTATTTT.

The CDR3 loop is CASSEAVGDYEQFF. The DNA for the CDR3 is TGTGCCAGCAGTGAAGCAGTGGGGGACTATGAGCAGTTCTTC. The chain couples TRBV6-1 to TRBJ2-1; tentative D call: TRBD2 (6 bases). The CDR3 covers 14 residues. From germline, CDR1 is MNHNS and CDR2 SASEGT. Trimming cost V 0 bases and J 8 bases, with 11 bases left between them.

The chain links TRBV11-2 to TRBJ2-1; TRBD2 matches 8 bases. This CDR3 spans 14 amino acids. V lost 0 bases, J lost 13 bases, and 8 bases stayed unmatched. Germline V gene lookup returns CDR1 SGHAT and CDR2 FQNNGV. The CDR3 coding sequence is TGTGCCAGCAGCTTAGATCCGGGACTAGGGATTCAGTTCTTC. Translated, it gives CASSLDPGLGIQFF. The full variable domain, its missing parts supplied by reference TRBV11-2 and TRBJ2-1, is EAGVAQSPRYKIIEKRQSVAFWCNPISGHATLYWYQQILGQGPKLLIQFQNNGVVDDSQLPKDRFSAERLKGVDSTLKIQPAKLEDSAVYLCASSLDPGLGIQFFGPGTRLTVL.

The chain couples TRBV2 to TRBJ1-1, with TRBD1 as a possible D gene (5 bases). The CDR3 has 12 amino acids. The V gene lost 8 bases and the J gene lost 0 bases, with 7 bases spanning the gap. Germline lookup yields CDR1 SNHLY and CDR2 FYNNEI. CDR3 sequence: CASPGLNTEAFF. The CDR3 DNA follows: TGTGCCAGCCCAGGGTTGAACACTGAAGCTTTCTTT.

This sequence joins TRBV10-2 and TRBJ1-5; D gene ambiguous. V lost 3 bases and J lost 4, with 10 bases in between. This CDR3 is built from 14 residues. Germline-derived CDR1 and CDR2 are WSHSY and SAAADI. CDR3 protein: CASSEWQNNQPQHF. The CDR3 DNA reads TGCGCCAGCAGTGAATGGCAGAATAATCAGCCCCAGCATTTT.

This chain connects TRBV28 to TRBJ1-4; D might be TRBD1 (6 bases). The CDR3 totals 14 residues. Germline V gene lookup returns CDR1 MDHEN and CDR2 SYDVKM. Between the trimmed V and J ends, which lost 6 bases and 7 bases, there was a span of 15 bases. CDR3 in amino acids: CASRRDTPIEKLFF. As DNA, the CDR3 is TGTGCCAGCAGACGGGACACCCCTATTGAAAAACTGTTTTTT.

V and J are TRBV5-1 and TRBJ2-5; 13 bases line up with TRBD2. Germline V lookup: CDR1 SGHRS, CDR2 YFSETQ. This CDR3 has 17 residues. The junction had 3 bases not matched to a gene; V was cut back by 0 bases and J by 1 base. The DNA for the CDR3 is TGCGCCAGCAGCTTGGGACTAGCGGGAGGAGGCCAAGAGACCCAGTACTTC. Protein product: CASSLGLAGGGQETQYF.

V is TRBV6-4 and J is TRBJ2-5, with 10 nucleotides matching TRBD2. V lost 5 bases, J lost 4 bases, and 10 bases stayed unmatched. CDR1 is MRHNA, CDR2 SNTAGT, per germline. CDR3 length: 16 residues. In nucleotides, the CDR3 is TGTGCCAGCAGTCTAAGACTAGCGGGCGAAGGAGAGACCCAGTACTTC. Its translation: CASSLRLAGEGETQYF.

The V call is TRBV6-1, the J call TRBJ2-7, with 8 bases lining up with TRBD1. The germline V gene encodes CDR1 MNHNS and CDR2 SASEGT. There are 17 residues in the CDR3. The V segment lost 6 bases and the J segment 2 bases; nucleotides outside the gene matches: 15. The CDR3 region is CASRENPTGDLTYEQYF. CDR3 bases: TGTGCCAGCAGGGAAAACCCGACAGGGGACCTGACCTACGAGCAGTACTTC.

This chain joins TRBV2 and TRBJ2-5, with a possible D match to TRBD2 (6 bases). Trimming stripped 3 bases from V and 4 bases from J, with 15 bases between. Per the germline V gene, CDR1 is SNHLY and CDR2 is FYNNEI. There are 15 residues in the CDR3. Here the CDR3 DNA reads TGTGCCAGCAGTGAGGGGGGACCTACACGAGAGACCCAGTACTTC. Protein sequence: CASSEGGPTRETQYF.

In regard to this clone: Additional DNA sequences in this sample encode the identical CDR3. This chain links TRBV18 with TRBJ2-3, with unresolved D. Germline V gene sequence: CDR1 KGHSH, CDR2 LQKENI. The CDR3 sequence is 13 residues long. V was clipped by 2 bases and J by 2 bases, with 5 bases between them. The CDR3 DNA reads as TGTGCCAGCTCACCATCCTCCACAGATACGCAGTATTTT. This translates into CASSPSSTDTQYF.

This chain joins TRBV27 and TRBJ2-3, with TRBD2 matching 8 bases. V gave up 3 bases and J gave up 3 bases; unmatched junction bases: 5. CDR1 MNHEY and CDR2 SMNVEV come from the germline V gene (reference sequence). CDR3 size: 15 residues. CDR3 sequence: CASSFSGTKTDTQYF. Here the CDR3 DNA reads TGTGCCAGCAGTTTTAGCGGGACAAAGACAGATACGCAGTATTTT.

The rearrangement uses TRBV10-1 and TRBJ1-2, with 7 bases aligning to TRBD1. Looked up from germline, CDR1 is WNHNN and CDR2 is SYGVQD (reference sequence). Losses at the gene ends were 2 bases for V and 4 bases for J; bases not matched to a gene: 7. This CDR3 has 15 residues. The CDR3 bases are TGCGCCAGCAGTGAGACGACAGGGTCCTCCTATGGCTACACCTTC. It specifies CASSETTGSSYGYTF.

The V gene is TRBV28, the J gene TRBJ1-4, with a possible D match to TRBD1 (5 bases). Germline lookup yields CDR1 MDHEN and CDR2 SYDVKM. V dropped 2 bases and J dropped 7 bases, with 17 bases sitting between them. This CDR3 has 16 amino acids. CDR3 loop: CASSLPSFGGGEKLFF. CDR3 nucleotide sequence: TGTGCCAGCAGTTTACCCTCTTTCGGGGGAGGTGAAAAACTGTTTTTT.

CDR3: CASSQAKGRKEPQHF. The CDR3 coding sequence is TGCGCCAGCAGCCAAGCGAAGGGGAGGAAGGAGCCCCAGCATTTT. The chain is built from TRBV4-1 and TRBJ1-5; TRBD1 is a possible D gene (5 bases). Germline assignment: CDR1 MGHRA and CDR2 YSYEKL. V lost 1 base and J 8 bases, leaving 15 bases between the germline ends. The CDR3 runs 15 residues.

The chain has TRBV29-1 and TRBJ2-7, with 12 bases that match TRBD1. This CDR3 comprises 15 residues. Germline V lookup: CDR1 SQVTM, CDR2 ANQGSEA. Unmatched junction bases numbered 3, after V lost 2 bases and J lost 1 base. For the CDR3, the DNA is TGCAGCGTTGAAATGGGACAGGGGGCTTCCTACGAGCAGTACTTC. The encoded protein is CSVEMGQGASYEQYF.

The CDR3 sequence is CASASDSRGPPRETQYF. In DNA, the CDR3 is TGTGCTAGTGCTTCGGACAGTAGGGGACCGCCGCGGGAGACCCAGTACTTC. This sequence joins TRBV12-5 and TRBJ2-5, with a weak D call TRBD1 (6 bases). CDR3 length: 17 amino acids. The V end was cut by 7 bases, the J end by 5 bases, with 26 bases between. CDR1 is LGHNT and CDR2 is FRNRAP in the germline V gene.

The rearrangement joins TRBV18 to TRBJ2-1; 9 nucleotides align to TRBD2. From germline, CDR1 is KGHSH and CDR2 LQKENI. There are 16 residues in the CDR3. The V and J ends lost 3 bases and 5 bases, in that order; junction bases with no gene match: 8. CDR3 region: CASSPQSGRTNNEQFF. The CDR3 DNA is TGTGCCAGCTCACCCCAAAGCGGGAGGACCAACAATGAGCAGTTCTTC.

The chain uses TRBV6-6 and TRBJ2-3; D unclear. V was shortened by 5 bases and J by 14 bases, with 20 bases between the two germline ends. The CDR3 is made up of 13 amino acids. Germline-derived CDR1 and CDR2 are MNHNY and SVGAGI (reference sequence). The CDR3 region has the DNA TGTGCCAGCAGTACCGACTTGTACGGCTGCTTGTATTTT. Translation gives CASSTDLYGCLYF.

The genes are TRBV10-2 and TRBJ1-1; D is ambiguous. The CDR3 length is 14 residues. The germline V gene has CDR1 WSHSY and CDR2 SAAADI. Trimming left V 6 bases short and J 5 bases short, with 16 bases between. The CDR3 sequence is CASSSSVAGTEAFF. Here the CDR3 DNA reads TGCGCCAGCAGCAGTAGTGTTGCCGGGACTGAAGCTTTCTTT.

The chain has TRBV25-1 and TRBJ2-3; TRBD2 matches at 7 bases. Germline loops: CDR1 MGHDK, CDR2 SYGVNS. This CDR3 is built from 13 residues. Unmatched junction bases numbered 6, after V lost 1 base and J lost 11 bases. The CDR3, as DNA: TGTGCCAGCAGTGAATGGCAGGGCGGGGGGCAGTATTTT. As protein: CASSEWQGGGQYF.